These 3 T cell receptor beta chains were all obtained from the same sample, sequenced in a study of cytomegalovirus exposure and HLA in healthy donors. The table came from immunoSEQ multiplex PCR; TCRdb's copy has only in-frame clones and leaves some out. The table lists more than 200,000 clones, roughly 87% of them singletons. The material sequenced was PBMCs. Receptors were obtained from a man aged 18 to 29 in good health and CMV-seropositive.

The J gene is TRBJ1-2, the V gene TRBV29-1, with unresolved D. From germline, CDR1 is SQVTM and CDR2 ANQGSEA. The CDR3 contains 11 residues. Trimming pared 3 bases from V and 3 bases from J, leaving 5 bases between. The CDR3 protein is CSVDDHYGYTF. CDR3 DNA sequence: TGCAGCGTTGACGATCACTATGGCTACACCTTC.

V and J are TRBV30 and TRBJ2-3; maybe TRBD2 (6 bases). Germline CDR1 reads GTSNPN; CDR2 reads SVGIG (reference sequence). This CDR3 is built from 15 residues. Trimming left V 2 bases short and J 3 bases short, with 15 bases between. CDR3 in amino acids: CAWSTSGTSTDTQYF. The CDR3 region has the DNA TGTGCCTGGAGTACGTCCGGGACTTCAACAGATACGCAGTATTTT.

The chain combines TRBV12-5 with TRBJ2-1; 9 nucleotides match TRBD2. Germline lookup yields CDR1 LGHNT and CDR2 FRNRAP. Trimming took 3 bases from V and 9 from J; bases not matched to a gene: 9. CDR3 length: 15 residues. The CDR3 DNA follows: TGTGCTAGTGGTTTTTTGCGGGAGGGCCAGGTTGAGCAGTTCTTC. Translation gives CASGFLREGQVEQFF.